This T cell receptor beta chain comes out of a study of cytomegalovirus exposure and HLA in healthy donors. Notes on this clone: Its antigen is still unknown.

Though probably carrying unrecorded immune exposures, donors were nominally healthy at sampling. CDR1 SGDLS and CDR2 YYNGEE come from the germline V gene. With 3 bases removed from V and 8 bases from J, the gap between germline ends came to 17 bases. CDR3 length: 14 residues. Vbeta (60) and Jbeta (13) primers were used in the PCR. Measured with immunoSEQ multiplex PCR; TCRdb has only the in-frame clones, and not every one. The table for this sample gives 100,000 to 150,000 clones. Regarding the study as a whole: In a later analysis, across HLA loci, associated TCR counts were highest for DRB1, lowest for HLA-C. Reports indicate that TCR beta sequences accurately predicted the HLA-A and HLA-B alleles of most subjects. Highly shared variants forming one cluster were likely a sequencing artifact.

The TCR comes from a man aged 18 to 29 in good health and CMV-seronegative. Source material: PBMCs. The chain combines TRBV9 with TRBJ1-2; a possible D gene is TRBD1 (6 bases). In DNA, the CDR3 is TGTGCCAGCAGCGGCCGACAGGCCGGAGGCGGCTACACCTTC. This encodes CASSGRQAGGGYTF.